Following are 9 T cell receptor beta chains from one sample sequenced in a study of high-grade serous ovarian cancer treatment subgroups. Here immunoSEQ multiplex PCR was the method, and the copy in TCRdb shows in-frame clones only, minus some. The sample contains about 36,000 clones, 79% of which appear only once. Tumor samples were obtained before definitive surgery or chemotherapy. Specimen: tumor tissue. The receptor source for this set is a human donor with high-grade serous ovarian cancer.

The J gene is TRBJ2-1, the V gene TRBV7-9; D is unclear. Deletions cut 8 bases from V and 9 bases from J, with 11 bases between. Germline CDR1 SEHNR, CDR2 FQNEAQ (reference sequence). The CDR3 covers 11 residues. The CDR3 sequence: CASPYAGEQFF. The CDR3 DNA follows: TGTGCCAGCCCCTATGCCGGTGAGCAGTTCTTC.

The chain has TRBV28 and TRBJ2-5; D uncertain. V was cut by 3 bases and J by 5 bases, with 10 bases left in between. The length of the CDR3 is 13 residues. Germline values: CDR1 MDHEN, CDR2 SYDVKM. The CDR3 sequence is CASSFRDRETQYF. The CDR3 region has the DNA TGTGCCAGCAGTTTTCGAGATCGGGAGACCCAGTACTTC.

V usage is TRBV27 and J usage is TRBJ1-1; no firm D call. Germline assignment: CDR1 MNHEY and CDR2 SMNVEV (reference sequence). V gave up 5 bases and J gave up 1 base, with 8 bases separating them. The CDR3 contains 13 residues. CDR3 nucleotides: TGTGCCAGCAGTCCCGGATCGAACACTGAAGCTTTCTTT. This translates into CASSPGSNTEAFF.

This sequence joins TRBV28 and TRBJ2-7; tentatively, D is TRBD2 (6 bases). Germline-derived CDR1 and CDR2 are MDHEN and SYDVKM. Trimming cost V 6 bases and J 2 bases, with 17 bases left between them. The CDR3 has 15 amino acids. CDR3 protein: CASRGVGTETYEQYF. The CDR3 nucleotides read TGTGCCAGCAGGGGGGTAGGGACTGAGACCTACGAGCAGTACTTC. The variable domain in full, with the rest retrieved from reference TRBV28 and TRBJ2-7, is DVKVTQSSRYLVKRTGEKVFLECVQDMDHENMFWYRQDPGLGLRLIYFSYDVKMKEKGDIPEGYSVSREKKERFSLILESASTNQTSMYLCASRGVGTETYEQYFGPGTRLTVT.

A note on this clone: Mismatch with germline at one junction end may stem from a read error. This chain links TRBV11-3 with TRBJ2-1; D is ambiguous. The germline gives CDR1 SGHNT, CDR2 YENEEA. The CDR3 extends over 13 amino acids. The CDR3 region is CASSVLSYSEQFF. The CDR3 bases are TGTGCCAGCAGCGTACTGAGTTACAGTGAGCAGTTCTTC.

This clone was counted only a few times. This chain joins TRBV9 and TRBJ1-3; 7 positions match TRBD1. Germline V gives CDR1 SGDLS, CDR2 YYNGEE. The CDR3 has 15 residues. The junction had 11 bases not matched to a gene; V was cut back by 3 bases and J by 8 bases. CDR3 nucleotides: TGTGCCAGCAGCGACCGACAGGGTCCTGTGCACACCATATATTTT. Translating it yields CASSDRQGPVHTIYF.

The genes are TRBV28 and TRBJ2-1; 12 nucleotides agree with TRBD2. The germline V gene has CDR1 MDHEN and CDR2 SYDVKM. The CDR3 sequence is 15 residues long. Trimming took 5 bases from V and 5 from J; bases not matched to a gene: 4. The CDR3 is CASSPRLAGDNEQFF. Written as DNA, the CDR3 is TGTGCCAGCAGTCCGCGACTAGCGGGAGACAATGAGCAGTTCTTC.

The gene calls are TRBV7-9 and TRBJ2-4; D possibly matches TRBD1 or TRBD2 (5 bases each). The V end lost 4 bases, the J end lost 7 bases, and 11 bases lay between the germline ends. From germline, CDR1 is SEHNR and CDR2 FQNEAQ (reference sequence). The CDR3 consists of 13 residues. Here the CDR3 DNA reads TGTGCCAGCAGCTCGACCCGGGACAACATTCAGTACTTC. Its protein product is CASSSTRDNIQYF.

The chain employs TRBV6-5 and TRBJ2-2; D remains ambiguous. V lost 9 bases and J 7 bases, leaving 12 bases between the germline ends. CDR1 and CDR2 (germline): MNHEY, SVGAGI. This CDR3 comprises 12 residues. The DNA of the CDR3 is TGTGCCAGTGGAAGGCGAATCGGGGAGCTGTTTTTT. Protein sequence: CASGRRIGELFF.